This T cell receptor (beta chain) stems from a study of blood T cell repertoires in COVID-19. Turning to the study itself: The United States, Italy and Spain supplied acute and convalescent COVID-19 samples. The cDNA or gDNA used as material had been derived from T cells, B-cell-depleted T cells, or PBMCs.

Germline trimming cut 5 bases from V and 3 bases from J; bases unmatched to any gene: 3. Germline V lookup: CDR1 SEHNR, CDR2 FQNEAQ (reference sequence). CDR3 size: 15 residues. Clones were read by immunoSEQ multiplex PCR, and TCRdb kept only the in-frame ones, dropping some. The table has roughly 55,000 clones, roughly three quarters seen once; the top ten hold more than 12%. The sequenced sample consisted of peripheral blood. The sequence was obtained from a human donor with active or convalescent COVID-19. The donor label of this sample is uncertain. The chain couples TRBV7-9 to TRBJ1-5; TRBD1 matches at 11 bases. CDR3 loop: CASSQDRGPNQPQHF. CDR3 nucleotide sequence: TGTGCCAGCAGCCAGGACAGGGGGCCCAATCAGCCCCAGCATTTT.